Included here is one TCR beta chain sequence, with context. These data belong to a study of blood T cell repertoires in COVID-19. Study-wide background: Material from acute and convalescent COVID-19 was sourced from the United States, Italy and Spain.

Everyone who took part was roughly 18 to 89 years old, and they came from roughly 25 US areas. Produced via immunoSEQ multiplex PCR; TCRdb's table is partial and in-frame only. The sample lists around 400,000 clones; less than 90% were seen once. The sample comprised PBMCs or T cells enriched from blood (not recorded which). This clonotype was sampled from a woman aged 45-65 years who had recovered from COVID-19.

CDR3 nucleotides: TGTGCCAGCAGCTTAGAGCTATACAATGAGCAGTTCTTC. Amino acids: CASSLELYNEQFF. The chain recombines TRBV11-2 with TRBJ2-1; D gene ambiguous. Germline V gene data show CDR1 as SGHAT and CDR2 as FQNNGV. Trimming cost V 0 bases and J 4 bases, with 4 bases left between them. The CDR3 consists of 13 residues. Complete variable domain (other parts from reference TRBV11-2 and TRBJ2-1): EAGVAQSPRYKIIEKRQSVAFWCNPISGHATLYWYQQILGQGPKLLIQFQNNGVVDDSQLPKDRFSAERLKGVDSTLKIQPAKLEDSAVYLCASSLELYNEQFFGPGTRLTVL.